The entry below describes one T cell receptor (beta chain). Its target is unknown. TCRdb keeps only in-frame clones here, not all; method: immunoSEQ multiplex PCR. The data hold over 85,000 clones, with roughly 95% observed a single time. This sample was included in a study of cytomegalovirus exposure and HLA in healthy donors. Study-level information: The 120 or so validation repertoires were produced on the same platform as the 670 or so repertoires of the first cohort. This was reported in a later analysis. General observations from the study: High sensitivity and specificity were reportedly achieved when the classifier diagnosed cytomegalovirus status. The tendency of first-cohort TCR clusters to co-occur in the 120 or so validation repertoires was the finding of a later analysis. Among TCR beta chains, those listed as cytomegalovirus-associated numbered under 200.

This CDR3 region has 13 residues. Germline CDR1 and CDR2: LNHDA and SQIVND (reference sequence). Between the trimmed V and J ends, which lost 4 bases and 10 bases, there was a span of 16 bases. This receptor was obtained from a woman aged 18-29 years in good health and CMV-seronegative. The rearrangement uses TRBV19 and TRBJ1-1; the D gene is possibly TRBD1 (5 bases). Sequences were obtained from PBMCs. The CDR3 region is CASSRGGVGIAFF. The CDR3 DNA sequence: TGTGCCAGTAGTAGGGGGGGAGTAGGGATAGCTTTCTTT.